The 11 T cell receptor beta chains reported below all come from one sample, sequenced in a study of a mutant IDH1 vaccine in newly diagnosed glioma. The time point: baseline, week 1 (first vaccination visit). Treatment here: pre-vaccination baseline after standard-of-care therapy. The method was immunoSEQ multiplex PCR; TCRdb's version includes in-frame clones alone and lacks a portion of them. The table shows about 21,000 clones, with about 85% occurring only once. Sequencing was performed on PBMCs, taken from a glioma patient treated with radiotherapy, temozolomide or both. Every receptor here comes from a man aged 35-49 years with glioma.

The chain carries TRBV6-1 and TRBJ1-4, with TRBD1 matching 9 bases. V lost 4 bases, J lost 7 bases, and 7 bases stayed unmatched. This CDR3 spans 15 amino acids. Germline lookup yields CDR1 MNHNS and CDR2 SASEGT. CDR3 nucleotide sequence: TGTGCCAGCAGTGCCCTACAGGGGGCAAGTGAAAAACTGTTTTTT. This sequence encodes CASSALQGASEKLFF.

The table lists this clone with a few counts. V gene TRBV5-4 combines with J gene TRBJ1-6; unclear D gene. Trimming pared 1 base from V and 10 bases from J, leaving 9 bases between. This CDR3 has 13 residues. The germline V gene has CDR1 SGHNT and CDR2 YYREEE (reference sequence). CDR3 protein: CASSLSAESPLHF. The CDR3 bases are TGTGCCAGCAGCTTGTCGGCTGAGTCACCCCTCCACTTT.

This clone has only one observation. The chain carries TRBV6-1 and TRBJ2-3, with 14 nucleotides matching TRBD2. With 6 bases clipped from V and 4 bases from J, the junction kept 3 bases outside the gene matches. The CDR3 is made up of 15 amino acids. Germline CDR1 MNHNS, CDR2 SASEGT. The DNA for the CDR3 is TGTGCCAGCAGCGGGACTAGCGGGAGCCCAGATACGCAGTATTTT. This translates into CASSGTSGSPDTQYF.

This chain uses TRBV19 with TRBJ1-2; 9 bases align to TRBD1. V was clipped by 3 bases and J by 2 bases; unmatched bases: 7. This CDR3 comprises 16 residues. Germline V gene data show CDR1 as LNHDA and CDR2 as SQIVND (reference sequence). CDR3 in DNA: TGTGCCAGTAGTATTAGTCCGGGACAGGGAAACTATGGCTACACCTTC. Its translation is CASSISPGQGNYGYTF.

The V and J genes are TRBV6-5 and TRBJ2-7; 9 nucleotides agree with TRBD1. In germline, CDR1 is MNHEY, CDR2 SVGAGI. V shed 5 bases and J 7 bases; nucleotides not matched to a gene: 9. The CDR3 has 14 residues. Here the CDR3 reads CASSRDRATWEQYF. The DNA of the CDR3 is TGTGCCAGCAGTAGGGACAGGGCGACCTGGGAGCAGTACTTC.

The J gene is TRBJ1-1, the V gene TRBV2, with 8 nucleotides matching TRBD1. V shed 6 bases and J 4 bases; nucleotides not matched to a gene: 7. Per the germline V gene, CDR1 is SNHLY and CDR2 is FYNNEI. The CDR3 is 14 residues long. Written as DNA, the CDR3 is TGTGCCAGCAGCGTCGGACAGGGAATCACTGAAGCTTTCTTT. This gives the protein CASSVGQGITEAFF.

J is TRBJ2-7 and V is TRBV6-6; TRBD1 agrees at 7 bases. The CDR3 has 14 residues. Trimming removed 10 bases from V and 1 base from J; junction bases left unmatched: 10. Germline CDR1 reads MNHNY; CDR2 reads SVGAGI (reference sequence). The CDR3 bases are TGTGCCACAACCCCGGGACAGTTTTCCTACGAGCAGTACTTC. Its protein is CATTPGQFSYEQYF.

The chain employs TRBV10-3 and TRBJ1-1; D may be TRBD1 (6 bases). Per germline, CDR1 ENHRY and CDR2 SYGVKD. This CDR3 region has 13 residues. Trimming took 4 bases from V and 3 from J, leaving 9 bases between them. The CDR3 sequence is CAISGQAYTEAFF. CDR3 sequence (DNA): TGTGCCATCAGTGGACAGGCCTACACTGAAGCTTTCTTT.

This chain connects TRBV2 to TRBJ2-5; D not certain. Germline CDR1 SNHLY, CDR2 FYNNEI. This CDR3 has 13 residues. V was trimmed by 1 base and J by 4 bases, leaving 7 bases between them. The DNA for the CDR3 is TGTGCCAGCAGTGAAGATGGTCCAGAGACCCAGTACTTC. It is translated as CASSEDGPETQYF.

The gene calls are TRBV4-3 and TRBJ1-2, with TRBD1 as a possible D gene (5 bases). The germline CDR1 and CDR2 sequences are LGHNA and YSLEER. The ends were cut back, 0 bases at V and 4 bases at J, with 15 bases in the middle. CDR3 size: 16 residues. The CDR3 sequence is CASSQDLGEGAYGYTF. CDR3 bases: TGCGCCAGCAGCCAAGATTTAGGGGAAGGGGCCTATGGCTACACCTTC.

This chain links TRBV5-6 with TRBJ2-7; D tentatively fits TRBD1 or TRBD2 (6 bases each). This CDR3 has 13 amino acids. The germline gives CDR1 SGHDT, CDR2 YYEEEE. V was pared by 0 bases and J by 7 bases, with 11 bases between. This CDR3 is CASSLGRGREQYV. The CDR3, as DNA: TGTGCCAGCAGCTTGGGACGGGGGCGAGAGCAGTACGTC.